The rows below give T cell receptor beta chains drawn from one sample of a study of blood T cells in healthy people across ages. Each CDR3 protein gets one entry after TCRdb re-called the 5' RACE reads with MiXCR. The sample holds roughly 800,000 distinct CDR3 sequences; 36% are singletons and the top ten take 13%. Sequences were obtained from blood. All receptors come from a young man in good health. CDR3s include the opening cysteine and the closing phenylalanine or tryptophan. The D gene is left open where the match is weak. Part of the rows lack a size; the others show once, few, many or a class for expanded clones.

j_call: TRBJ2-5; d_call: -; clone_size: -; v_call: TRBV7-9; cdr3_nt: TGTGCCAACAGCCGGGGGTCTAGGGAGACCCAGTACTTC; cdr3_aa: CANSRGSRETQYF
j_call: TRBJ1-1; d_call: -; clone_size: -; v_call: TRBV7-9; cdr3_nt: TGTGCCAGCAGCTTAGTCGGCGGACAGCGGAACACTGAAGCTTTCTTT; cdr3_aa: CASSLVGGQRNTEAFF
j_call: TRBJ1-1; d_call: TRBD1; clone_size: -; v_call: TRBV6-5; cdr3_nt: TGTGCCAGCAGACAGGGGGAGGTTAGCACTGAAGCTTTCTTT; cdr3_aa: CASRQGEVSTEAFF
j_call: TRBJ2-1; d_call: -; clone_size: many; v_call: TRBV10-3; cdr3_nt: TGTGCCATCACCAAGGACAGCGCAAGCTCCTACAATGAGCAGTTCTTC; cdr3_aa: CAITKDSASSYNEQFF
j_call: TRBJ1-6; d_call: -; clone_size: few; v_call: TRBV7-2; cdr3_nt: TGTGCCAGCAGCTCCTGGTCCCTATCACCCCTCCACTTT; cdr3_aa: CASSSWSLSPLHF
j_call: TRBJ2-3; d_call: -; clone_size: few; v_call: TRBV30; cdr3_nt: TGTGCCTGGAGTGTTAAGGGATTACGCACAGATACGCAGTATTTT; cdr3_aa: CAWSVKGLRTDTQYF
j_call: TRBJ2-1; d_call: -; clone_size: few; v_call: TRBV5-1; cdr3_nt: TGCGCCAGCAGCTTCCACGATGAGCAGTTCTTC; cdr3_aa: CASSFHDEQFF
j_call: TRBJ2-3; d_call: -; clone_size: many; v_call: TRBV7-9; cdr3_nt: TGTGCCAGCAGCTTAAGAGGGGACACAGATACGCAGTATTTT; cdr3_aa: CASSLRGDTDTQYF
j_call: TRBJ1-2; d_call: -; clone_size: -; v_call: TRBV6-2/TRBV6-3; cdr3_nt: TGTGCCAGCACCTTGGGCGGACGGACCTATGGCTACACCTTC; cdr3_aa: CASTLGGRTYGYTF
j_call: TRBJ1-2; d_call: -; clone_size: few; v_call: TRBV3-1; cdr3_nt: TGTGCCAGCAGCCTACAAGCCGACTATGGCTACACCTTC; cdr3_aa: CASSLQADYGYTF
j_call: TRBJ2-7; d_call: -; clone_size: many; v_call: TRBV5-1; cdr3_nt: TGCGCCAGCAGCTCGATAACAGGGACGGGCTACGAGCAGTACTTC; cdr3_aa: CASSSITGTGYEQYF
j_call: TRBJ1-5; d_call: -; clone_size: few; v_call: TRBV6-5; cdr3_nt: TGTGCCAGCAGTTACGCTCTCAATCAGCCCCAGCATTTT; cdr3_aa: CASSYALNQPQHF
j_call: TRBJ2-5; d_call: -; clone_size: many; v_call: TRBV7-3; cdr3_nt: TGTGCCAGCAGCCCCGCCTTAAGCGAAGGCGGTTTTAATGAGCAGTACTTC; cdr3_aa: CASSPALSEGGFNEQYF
j_call: TRBJ2-7; d_call: TRBD1; clone_size: -; v_call: TRBV5-1; cdr3_nt: TGCGCCAGCTCCAACAGGGGAAGCCTGGACGAGCAGTACTTC; cdr3_aa: CASSNRGSLDEQYF
j_call: TRBJ2-5; d_call: TRBD2; clone_size: few; v_call: TRBV7-6; cdr3_nt: TGTGCCAACAGTTTAGTTGACCTAGCGGGCCTACAAGAGACCCAGTACTTC; cdr3_aa: CANSLVDLAGLQETQYF
j_call: TRBJ1-2; d_call: -; clone_size: -; v_call: TRBV7-2; cdr3_nt: TGTGCCAGCAGCCTAGGGAAAAAGGGACCCCGCTATGGCTACACCTTC; cdr3_aa: CASSLGKKGPRYGYTF
j_call: TRBJ1-4; d_call: -; clone_size: -; v_call: TRBV3-1; cdr3_nt: TGTGCCAGCAGCCAAGGGCAGAGTAGAGAAAAATTGTTTTTT; cdr3_aa: CASSQGQSREKLFF
j_call: TRBJ2-7; d_call: -; clone_size: few; v_call: TRBV9; cdr3_nt: TGTGCCAGCAGCGTCGCCAACCTCAATGAGCAGTACTTC; cdr3_aa: CASSVANLNEQYF
j_call: TRBJ2-5; d_call: TRBD1; clone_size: -; v_call: TRBV5-1; cdr3_nt: TGCGCCAGCAGCGTAAAACGGGACAGGGTGGAGACCCAGTACTTC; cdr3_aa: CASSVKRDRVETQYF
j_call: TRBJ2-7; d_call: -; clone_size: many; v_call: TRBV20-1; cdr3_nt: TGCAGTGCTAACCGGGACAACTACGAGCAGTACTTC; cdr3_aa: CSANRDNYEQYF
j_call: TRBJ2-1; d_call: -; clone_size: -; v_call: TRBV12-3/TRBV12-4; cdr3_nt: TGTGCCAGCATTATGGCCTTAACCCCCCACAATGAGCAGTTCTTC; cdr3_aa: CASIMALTPHNEQFF
j_call: TRBJ2-1; d_call: TRBD2; clone_size: many; v_call: TRBV5-1; cdr3_nt: TGCGCCAGCAGCTCCTCGACTAGCGGGGTGGTAGGTGAGCAGTTCTTC; cdr3_aa: CASSSSTSGVVGEQFF
j_call: TRBJ1-2; d_call: -; clone_size: once; v_call: TRBV29-1; cdr3_nt: TGCAGCGTTGTGTCCGGAATTGGCTACACCTTC; cdr3_aa: CSVVSGIGYTF
j_call: TRBJ1-1; d_call: TRBD1; clone_size: -; v_call: TRBV27; cdr3_nt: TGTGCCAGCAGTTCGTCCCGGGACAGGGGGATGAAGGCATTTGAAGCTTTCTTT; cdr3_aa: CASSSSRDRGMKAFEAFF
j_call: TRBJ1-6; d_call: -; clone_size: -; v_call: TRBV7-3; cdr3_nt: TGTGCCAGCAGCGTGGGAGGGTTATGGTCACCCCTCCACTTT; cdr3_aa: CASSVGGLWSPLHF
j_call: TRBJ2-2; d_call: TRBD2; clone_size: -; v_call: TRBV10-3; cdr3_nt: TGTGCCATCAGTCGACTAGCGGATAACACCGGGGAGCTGTTTTTT; cdr3_aa: CAISRLADNTGELFF
j_call: TRBJ2-3; d_call: -; clone_size: -; v_call: TRBV18; cdr3_nt: TGTGCCAGCTCACCCGGTAGTAAGACAGATACGCAGTATTTT; cdr3_aa: CASSPGSKTDTQYF
j_call: TRBJ1-5; d_call: TRBD1; clone_size: few; v_call: TRBV6-6; cdr3_nt: TGTGCCAGCTGGTTGGGACAGGGGGCCGGAGGCAATCAGCCCCAGCATTTT; cdr3_aa: CASWLGQGAGGNQPQHF
j_call: TRBJ2-7; d_call: TRBD2; clone_size: -; v_call: TRBV6-2/TRBV6-3; cdr3_nt: TGTGCCAGCAGTCCACGACTAGCGGGGCCACCATATTACAATGAGCAGTACTTC; cdr3_aa: CASSPRLAGPPYYNEQYF
j_call: TRBJ2-1; d_call: -; clone_size: few; v_call: TRBV7-9; cdr3_nt: TGTGCCAGCAGCAATCTCGGGGGCCACAATGAGCAGTTCTTC; cdr3_aa: CASSNLGGHNEQFF
j_call: TRBJ2-7; d_call: -; clone_size: many; v_call: TRBV29-1; cdr3_nt: TGCAGCGTTGAATCCGGTGGGACGGACCGCTACGAGCAGTACTTC; cdr3_aa: CSVESGGTDRYEQYF
j_call: TRBJ1-4; d_call: -; clone_size: -; v_call: TRBV6-6; cdr3_nt: TGTGCCAGCCGAAACGGACCCTGGAGGGTGGGTGAAAAACTGTTTTTT; cdr3_aa: CASRNGPWRVGEKLFF
j_call: TRBJ2-2; d_call: -; clone_size: few; v_call: TRBV4-1; cdr3_nt: TGCGCCAGCAGCCAAGAGGGGCGCGACACCGGGGAGCTGTTTTTT; cdr3_aa: CASSQEGRDTGELFF
j_call: TRBJ2-1; d_call: -; clone_size: -; v_call: TRBV7-2; cdr3_nt: TGTGCCAGCAGCTTAAAGGAACTAACAGGCTCCATTCACAATGAGCAGTTCTTC; cdr3_aa: CASSLKELTGSIHNEQFF
j_call: TRBJ2-5; d_call: -; clone_size: -; v_call: TRBV6-5; cdr3_nt: TGTGCCAGCTGGCGGGGGCTGGGGGATGAGCAGTACTTC; cdr3_aa: CASWRGLGDEQYF
j_call: TRBJ1-1; d_call: -; clone_size: many; v_call: TRBV2; cdr3_nt: TGTGCCAGCAGTTCTCAGGACACTGAAGCTTTCTTT; cdr3_aa: CASSSQDTEAFF
j_call: TRBJ1-2; d_call: TRBD1; clone_size: once; v_call: TRBV12-3/TRBV12-4; cdr3_nt: TGTGCCAGCAGTCTCACAACAGGGGGCTTGGGCTATGGCTACACCTTC; cdr3_aa: CASSLTTGGLGYGYTF
j_call: TRBJ1-2; d_call: -; clone_size: -; v_call: TRBV7-2; cdr3_nt: TGTGCCAGCAGCTCTTTTGAGGGTGGCTACACCTTC; cdr3_aa: CASSSFEGGYTF
j_call: TRBJ2-1; d_call: -; clone_size: -; v_call: TRBV18; cdr3_nt: TGTGCCAGCTCGCCCAGGTCACCAAGCTCCTACAATGAGCAGTTCTTC; cdr3_aa: CASSPRSPSSYNEQFF
j_call: TRBJ2-7; d_call: TRBD1; clone_size: few; v_call: TRBV29-1; cdr3_nt: TGCAGCGTGAACCGGGACAGGGGGACCTACGAGCAGTACTTC; cdr3_aa: CSVNRDRGTYEQYF
j_call: TRBJ2-4; d_call: TRBD2; clone_size: few; v_call: TRBV7-2; cdr3_nt: TGTGCCAGCACCCCAGAATATATAGCGGGGGCACGGGGAAACATTCAGTACTTC; cdr3_aa: CASTPEYIAGARGNIQYF
j_call: TRBJ2-3; d_call: -; clone_size: once; v_call: TRBV3-1; cdr3_nt: TGTGCCAGCAGCCCCCCCCGGGGGAGAGCGGGCACAGATACGCAGTATTTT; cdr3_aa: CASSPPRGRAGTDTQYF
j_call: TRBJ1-2; d_call: -; clone_size: -; v_call: TRBV7-2; cdr3_nt: TGTGCCAGCAGCCCCACCCGGGACCTGGGGGGCTACACCTTC; cdr3_aa: CASSPTRDLGGYTF
j_call: TRBJ1-1; d_call: TRBD1; clone_size: few; v_call: TRBV5-1; cdr3_nt: TGCGCCAGCAGCTTGGATTGGGGCAGGGGGCTTACTGAAGCTTTCTTT; cdr3_aa: CASSLDWGRGLTEAFF
j_call: TRBJ1-1; d_call: -; clone_size: -; v_call: TRBV12-3/TRBV12-4; cdr3_nt: TGTACCACGGGACCGGGGAACACTGAAGCTTTCTTT; cdr3_aa: CTTGPGNTEAFF
j_call: TRBJ2-1; d_call: TRBD2; clone_size: -; v_call: TRBV10-2; cdr3_nt: TGCGCCAGCAGACTAGCGGGGGGCATCAATGAGCAGTTCTTC; cdr3_aa: CASRLAGGINEQFF
j_call: TRBJ2-7; d_call: -; clone_size: -; v_call: TRBV5-6; cdr3_nt: TGTACCAGCAGCCCGACGGGGGAGACATATAGCGAGCAGTACTTC; cdr3_aa: CTSSPTGETYSEQYF
j_call: TRBJ2-3; d_call: -; clone_size: few; v_call: TRBV5-1; cdr3_nt: TGCGCCAGCAGCTTGAGCCCACAGGCAGATACGCAGTATTTT; cdr3_aa: CASSLSPQADTQYF
j_call: TRBJ2-4; d_call: TRBD1; clone_size: many; v_call: TRBV10-3; cdr3_nt: TGTGCCATCAGCTTACCCCCGGGACAGGGGAAAAACATTCAGTACTTC; cdr3_aa: CAISLPPGQGKNIQYF
j_call: TRBJ2-1; d_call: -; clone_size: many; v_call: TRBV9; cdr3_nt: TGTGCCAGCAGCGATCTTGGACTCCCGATTTACAATGAGCAGTTCTTC; cdr3_aa: CASSDLGLPIYNEQFF
j_call: TRBJ1-1; d_call: -; clone_size: -; v_call: TRBV7-9; cdr3_nt: TGTGCCAGCAGCCCCAGCCCAGGGCAGTGGAACACTGAAGCTTTCTTT; cdr3_aa: CASSPSPGQWNTEAFF
j_call: TRBJ2-1; d_call: TRBD1; clone_size: -; v_call: TRBV6-2/TRBV6-3; cdr3_nt: TGTGCCAGCAGTTACCGAGACAGGGTTTACAATGAGCAGTTCTTC; cdr3_aa: CASSYRDRVYNEQFF
j_call: TRBJ2-5; d_call: -; clone_size: -; v_call: TRBV9; cdr3_nt: TGTACCAGCAGCACCTCTCAGAACAGGGACTTGGAGACCCAGTACTTC; cdr3_aa: CTSSTSQNRDLETQYF
j_call: TRBJ2-2; d_call: TRBD1; clone_size: -; v_call: TRBV4-2; cdr3_nt: TGTGCCAGCAGCCAAGATCCCACGGGACAGGGGGTGGGAACCGGGGAGCTGTTTTTT; cdr3_aa: CASSQDPTGQGVGTGELFF
j_call: TRBJ1-5; d_call: -; clone_size: -; v_call: TRBV2; cdr3_nt: TGTGCCAGCAGTGAACCCAGCAATAGCAATCAGCCCCAGCATTTT; cdr3_aa: CASSEPSNSNQPQHF